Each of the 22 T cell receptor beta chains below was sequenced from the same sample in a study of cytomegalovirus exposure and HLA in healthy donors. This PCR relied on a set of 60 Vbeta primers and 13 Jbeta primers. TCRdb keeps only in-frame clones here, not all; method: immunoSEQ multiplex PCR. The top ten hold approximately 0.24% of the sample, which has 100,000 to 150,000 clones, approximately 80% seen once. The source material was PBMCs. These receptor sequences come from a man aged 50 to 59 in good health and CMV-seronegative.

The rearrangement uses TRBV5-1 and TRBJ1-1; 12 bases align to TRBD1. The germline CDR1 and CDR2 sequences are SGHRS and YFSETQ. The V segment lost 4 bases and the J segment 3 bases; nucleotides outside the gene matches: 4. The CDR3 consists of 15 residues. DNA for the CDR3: TGCGCCAGCAGCCTCGGGACAGGGGGCGACACTGAAGCTTTCTTT. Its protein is CASSLGTGGDTEAFF.

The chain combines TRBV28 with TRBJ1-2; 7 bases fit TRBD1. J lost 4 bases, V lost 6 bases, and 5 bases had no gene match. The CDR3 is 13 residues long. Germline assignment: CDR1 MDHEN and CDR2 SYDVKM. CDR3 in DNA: TGTGCCAGCAGGACGACAGGGAGCTATGGCTACACCTTC. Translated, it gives CASRTTGSYGYTF.

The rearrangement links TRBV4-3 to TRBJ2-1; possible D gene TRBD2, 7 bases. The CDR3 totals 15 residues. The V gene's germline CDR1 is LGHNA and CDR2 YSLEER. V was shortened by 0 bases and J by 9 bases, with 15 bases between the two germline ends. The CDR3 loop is CASSQDQGRGGEQFF. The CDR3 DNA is TGCGCCAGCAGCCAAGATCAAGGAAGGGGGGGTGAGCAGTTCTTC.

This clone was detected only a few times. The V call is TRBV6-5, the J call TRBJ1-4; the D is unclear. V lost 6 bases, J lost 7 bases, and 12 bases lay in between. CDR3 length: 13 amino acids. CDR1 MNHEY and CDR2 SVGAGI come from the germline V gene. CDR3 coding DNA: TGTGCCAGCAGGGAACCAGGTAGTGAAAAACTGTTTTTT. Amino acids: CASREPGSEKLFF.

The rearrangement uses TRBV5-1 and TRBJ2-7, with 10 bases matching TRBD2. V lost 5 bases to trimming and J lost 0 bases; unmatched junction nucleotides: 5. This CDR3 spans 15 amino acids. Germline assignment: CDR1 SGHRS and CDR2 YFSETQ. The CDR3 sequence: CASRGGLANSYEQYF. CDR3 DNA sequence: TGCGCCAGCAGAGGGGGACTAGCGAACTCCTACGAGCAGTACTTC.

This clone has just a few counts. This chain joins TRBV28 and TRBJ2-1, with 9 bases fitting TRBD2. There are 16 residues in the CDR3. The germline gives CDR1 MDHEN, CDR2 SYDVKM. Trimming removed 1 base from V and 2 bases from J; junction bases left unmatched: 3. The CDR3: CASSLYAGGTYNEQFF. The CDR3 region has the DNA TGTGCCAGCAGTTTATACGCGGGAGGGACCTACAATGAGCAGTTCTTC. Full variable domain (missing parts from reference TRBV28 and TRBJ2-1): DVKVTQSSRYLVKRTGEKVFLECVQDMDHENMFWYRQDPGLGLRLIYFSYDVKMKEKGDIPEGYSVSREKKERFSLILESASTNQTSMYLCASSLYAGGTYNEQFFGPGTRLTVL.

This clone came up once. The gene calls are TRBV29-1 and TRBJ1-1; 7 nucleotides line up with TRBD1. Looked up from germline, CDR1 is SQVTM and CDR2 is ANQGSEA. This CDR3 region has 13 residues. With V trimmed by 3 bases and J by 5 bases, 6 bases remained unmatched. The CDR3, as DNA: TGCAGCGTTGACGGGGACAGAGGTACTGAAGCTTTCTTT. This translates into CSVDGDRGTEAFF.

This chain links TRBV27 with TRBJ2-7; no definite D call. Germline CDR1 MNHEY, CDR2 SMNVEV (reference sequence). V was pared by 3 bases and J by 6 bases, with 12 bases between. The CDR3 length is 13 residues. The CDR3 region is CASSFSQASEQYF. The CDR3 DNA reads TGTGCCAGCAGTTTCTCCCAGGCGAGCGAGCAGTACTTC.

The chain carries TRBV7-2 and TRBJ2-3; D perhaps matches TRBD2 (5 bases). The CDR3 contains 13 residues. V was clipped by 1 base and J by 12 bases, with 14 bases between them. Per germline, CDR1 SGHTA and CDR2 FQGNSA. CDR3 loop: CASSLGLIPVQYF. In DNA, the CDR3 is TGTGCCAGCAGCTTAGGACTAATCCCCGTCCAGTATTTT.

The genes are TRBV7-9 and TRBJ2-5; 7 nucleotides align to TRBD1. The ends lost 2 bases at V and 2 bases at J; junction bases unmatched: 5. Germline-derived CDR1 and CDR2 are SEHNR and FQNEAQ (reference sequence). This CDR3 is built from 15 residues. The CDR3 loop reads CASSLTGTVQETQYF. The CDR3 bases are TGTGCCAGCAGCTTAACCGGGACAGTTCAAGAGACCCAGTACTTC.

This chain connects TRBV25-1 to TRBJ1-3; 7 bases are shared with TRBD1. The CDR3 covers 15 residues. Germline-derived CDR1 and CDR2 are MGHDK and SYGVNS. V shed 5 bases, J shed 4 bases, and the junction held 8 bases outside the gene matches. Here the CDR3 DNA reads TGTGCCAGCAGTCCATTACAGGGGAAAGGAAACACCATATATTTT. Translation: CASSPLQGKGNTIYF.

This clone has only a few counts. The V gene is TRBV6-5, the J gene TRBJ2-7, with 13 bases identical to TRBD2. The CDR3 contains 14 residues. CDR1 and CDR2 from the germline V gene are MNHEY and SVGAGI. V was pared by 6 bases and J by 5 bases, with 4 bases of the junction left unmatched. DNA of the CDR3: TGTGCCAGCAGGCCGGGACTAGCGGGAAACGAGCAGTACTTC. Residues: CASRPGLAGNEQYF.

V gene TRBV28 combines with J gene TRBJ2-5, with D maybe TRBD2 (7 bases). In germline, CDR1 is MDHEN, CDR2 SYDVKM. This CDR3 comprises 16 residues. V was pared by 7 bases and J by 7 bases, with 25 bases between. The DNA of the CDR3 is TGTGCCAGCACCACCCCTGGGGGCGGGGGTTTGCGGACCCAGTACTTC. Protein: CASTTPGGGGLRTQYF.

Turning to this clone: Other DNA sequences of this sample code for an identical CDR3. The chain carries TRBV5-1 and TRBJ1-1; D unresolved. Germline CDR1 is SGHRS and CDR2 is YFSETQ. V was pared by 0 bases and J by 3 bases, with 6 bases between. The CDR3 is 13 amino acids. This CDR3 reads CASSLVQDTEAFF. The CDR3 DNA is TGCGCCAGCAGCTTGGTTCAGGACACTGAAGCTTTCTTT.

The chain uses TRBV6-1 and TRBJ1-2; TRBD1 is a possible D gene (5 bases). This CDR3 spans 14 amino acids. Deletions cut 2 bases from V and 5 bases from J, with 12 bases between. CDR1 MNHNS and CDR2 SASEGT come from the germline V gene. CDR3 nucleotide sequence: TGTGCCAGCAGTGAAAAGACAGAACCTTATGGCTACACCTTC. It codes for CASSEKTEPYGYTF.

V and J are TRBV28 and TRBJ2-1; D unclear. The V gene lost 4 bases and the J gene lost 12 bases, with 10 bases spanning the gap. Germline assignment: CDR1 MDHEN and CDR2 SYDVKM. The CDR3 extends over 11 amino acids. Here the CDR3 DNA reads TGTGCCAGCAGTTACCGCTCAGGGCAGTTCTTC. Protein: CASSYRSGQFF.

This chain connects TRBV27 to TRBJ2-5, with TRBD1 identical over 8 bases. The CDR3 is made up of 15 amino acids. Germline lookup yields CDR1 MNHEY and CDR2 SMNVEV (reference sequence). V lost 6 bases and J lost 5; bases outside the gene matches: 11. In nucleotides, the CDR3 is TGTGCCAGCAGGAAGCGACAGGGGCGGCAGGAGACCCAGTACTTC. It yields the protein CASRKRQGRQETQYF.

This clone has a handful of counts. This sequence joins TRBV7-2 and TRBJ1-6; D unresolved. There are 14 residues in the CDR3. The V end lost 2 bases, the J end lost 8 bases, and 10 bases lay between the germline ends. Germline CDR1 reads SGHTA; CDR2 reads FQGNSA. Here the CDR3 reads CASSLIARDSPLHF. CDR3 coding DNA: TGTGCCAGCAGCTTAATCGCGCGGGATTCACCCCTCCACTTT.

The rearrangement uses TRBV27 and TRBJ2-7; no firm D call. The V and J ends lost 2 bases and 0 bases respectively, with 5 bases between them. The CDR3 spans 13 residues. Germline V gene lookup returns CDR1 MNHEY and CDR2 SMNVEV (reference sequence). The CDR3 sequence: CASSLASSYEQYF. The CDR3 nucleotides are TGTGCCAGCAGTTTAGCGAGCTCCTACGAGCAGTACTTC.

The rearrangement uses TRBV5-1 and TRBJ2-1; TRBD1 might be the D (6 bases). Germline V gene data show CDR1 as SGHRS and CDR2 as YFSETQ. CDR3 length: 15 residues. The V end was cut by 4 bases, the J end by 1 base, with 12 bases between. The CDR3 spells CASSVEQGSYNEQFF. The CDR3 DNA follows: TGCGCCAGCAGCGTAGAACAGGGTTCCTACAATGAGCAGTTCTTC. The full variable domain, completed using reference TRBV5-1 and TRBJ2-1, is KAGVTQTPRYLIKTRGQQVTLSCSPISGHRSVSWYQQTPGQGLQFLFEYFSETQRNKGNFPGRFSGRQFSNSRSEMNVSTLELGDSALYLCASSVEQGSYNEQFFGPGTRLTVL.

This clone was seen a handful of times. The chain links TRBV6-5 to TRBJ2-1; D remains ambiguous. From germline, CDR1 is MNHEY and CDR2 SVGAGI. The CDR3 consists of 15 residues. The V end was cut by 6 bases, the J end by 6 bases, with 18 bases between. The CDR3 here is CASSPSDLLLNEQFF. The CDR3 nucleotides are TGTGCCAGCAGCCCCTCCGATCTCCTACTCAATGAGCAGTTCTTC.

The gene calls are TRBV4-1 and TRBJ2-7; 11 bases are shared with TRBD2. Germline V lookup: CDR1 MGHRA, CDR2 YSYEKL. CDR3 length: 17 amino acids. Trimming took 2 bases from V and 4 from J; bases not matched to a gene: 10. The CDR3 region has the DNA TGCGCCAGCAGCCAAACCCCCTATAGCGGGAGGGAGTACGAGCAGTACTTC. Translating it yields CASSQTPYSGREYEQYF.